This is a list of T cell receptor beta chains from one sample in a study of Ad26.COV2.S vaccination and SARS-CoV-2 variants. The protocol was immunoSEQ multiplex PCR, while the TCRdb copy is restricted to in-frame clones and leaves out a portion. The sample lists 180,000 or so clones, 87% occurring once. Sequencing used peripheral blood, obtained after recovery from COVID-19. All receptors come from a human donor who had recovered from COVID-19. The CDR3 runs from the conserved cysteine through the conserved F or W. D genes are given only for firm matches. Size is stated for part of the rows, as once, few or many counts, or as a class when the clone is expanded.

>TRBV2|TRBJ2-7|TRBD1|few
CASSEGYRGKEQYF
TGTGCCAGCAGTGAAGGGTACAGGGGGAAAGAGCAGTACTTC
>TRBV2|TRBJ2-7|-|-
CASSERGVSYEQYF
TGTGCCAGCAGTGAAAGAGGGGTTAGCTACGAGCAGTACTTC
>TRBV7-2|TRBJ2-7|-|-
CATLSGGSYEQYF
TGTGCCACGTTGTCCGGGGGCTCCTACGAGCAGTACTTC
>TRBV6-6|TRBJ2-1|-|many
CASKPRSPTEEQFF
TGTGCCAGTAAACCTAGATCTCCCACCGAAGAGCAGTTCTTC
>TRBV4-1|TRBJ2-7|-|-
CASSQTVASYEQYF
TGCGCCAGCAGCCAGACCGTGGCGTCCTACGAGCAGTACTTC
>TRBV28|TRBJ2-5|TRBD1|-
CASKHPGQGYVETQYF
TGTGCCAGCAAACACCCGGGACAGGGGTATGTGGAGACCCAGTACTTC
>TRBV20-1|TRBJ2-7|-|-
CSASSPYEQYF
TGCAGTGCTAGTAGCCCCTACGAGCAGTACTTC
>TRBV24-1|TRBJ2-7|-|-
CATSDSRSGGEAGSYEQYF
TGTGCCACCAGTGATTCCCGTTCAGGAGGGGAAGCGGGTTCCTACGAGCAGTACTTC
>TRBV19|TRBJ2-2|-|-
CASSIIRTGELFF
TGTGCCAGTAGTATAATCAGAACCGGGGAGCTGTTTTTT
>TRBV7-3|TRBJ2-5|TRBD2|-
CASSSGTSGQETQYF
TGTGCCAGCAGCTCTGGGACTAGCGGTCAAGAGACCCAGTACTTC
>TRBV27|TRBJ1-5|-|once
CASSLNSINQPQHF
TGTGCCAGCAGTTTAAACAGTATCAATCAGCCCCAGCATTTT
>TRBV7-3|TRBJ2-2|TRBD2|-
CASAGENTGELFF
TGTGCCAGCGCGGGGGAGAACACCGGGGAGCTGTTTTTT
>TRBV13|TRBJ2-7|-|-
CASSLGGRGEQYF
TGTGCCAGCAGCTTAGGGGGCCGAGGGGAGCAGTACTTC
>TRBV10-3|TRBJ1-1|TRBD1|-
CAIATGSTGREAFF
TGTGCCATCGCGACAGGGTCCACCGGAAGGGAAGCTTTCTTT
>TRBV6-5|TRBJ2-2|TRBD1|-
CASQTGGGGTGELFF
TGTGCCAGTCAGACAGGGGGAGGTGGCACCGGGGAGCTGTTTTTT
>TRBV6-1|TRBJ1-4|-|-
CASSDLSGPNEKLFF
TGTGCCAGCAGTGATCTCAGCGGGCCTAATGAAAAACTGTTTTTT
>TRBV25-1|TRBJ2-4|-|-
CASGGKGIQYF
TGTGCCAGCGGGGGGAAGGGCATTCAGTACTTC
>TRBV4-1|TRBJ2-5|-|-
CASSQVVGFRETQYF
TGCGCCAGCAGCCAAGTCGTAGGGTTTCGGGAGACCCAGTACTTC
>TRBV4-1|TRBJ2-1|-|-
CASRDTGNEQFF
TGCGCCAGCAGGGATACAGGGAATGAGCAGTTCTTC
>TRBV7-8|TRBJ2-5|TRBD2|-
CASSFPRTSGDRTPQETQYF
TGTGCCAGCAGCTTCCCCCGGACTAGCGGGGACCGTACTCCTCAAGAGACCCAGTACTTC
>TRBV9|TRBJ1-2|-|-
CASSVRGGGTHLPSTPRPYGYTF
TGTGCCAGCAGCGTAAGGGGTGGGGGGACACACCTTCCCTCTACCCCTAGGCCCTATGGCTACACCTTC
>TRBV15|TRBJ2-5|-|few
CATSRDFQETQYF
TGTGCCACCAGCAGGGACTTCCAAGAGACCCAGTACTTC
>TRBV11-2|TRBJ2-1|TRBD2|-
CASSLAPAGWFLFF
TGTGCCAGCAGCTTAGCTCCAGCGGGGTGGTTTCTGTTCTTC
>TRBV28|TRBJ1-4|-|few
CASSLFGSGNEKLFF
TGTGCCAGCAGTTTATTCGGGTCAGGTAATGAAAAACTGTTTTTT
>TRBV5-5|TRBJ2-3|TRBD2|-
CASSLELAGLSLTDTQYF
TGTGCCAGCAGCTTGGAACTAGCGGGACTTTCCCTCACAGATACGCAGTATTTT
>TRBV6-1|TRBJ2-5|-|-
CASSESETQYF
TGTGCCAGCAGTGAAAGCGAGACCCAGTACTTC
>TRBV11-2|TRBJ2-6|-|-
CASSLDPGANVLTF
TGTGCCAGCAGCTTGGACCCTGGGGCCAACGTCCTGACTTTC
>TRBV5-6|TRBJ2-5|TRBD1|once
CASSDTGGRETQYF
TGTGCCAGCAGCGATACAGGGGGCAGGGAGACCCAGTACTTC
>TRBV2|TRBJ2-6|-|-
CASILSGANVLTF
TGTGCCAGCATCCTCTCTGGGGCCAACGTCCTGACTTTC
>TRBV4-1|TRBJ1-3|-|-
CASSQDRRNTIYF
TGCGCCAGCAGCCAAGATCGGAGAAACACCATATATTTT
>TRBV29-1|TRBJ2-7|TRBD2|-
CSAKAYSGGFSSYEQYF
TGCAGCGCTAAGGCTTATAGCGGGGGTTTTAGCTCCTACGAGCAGTACTTC
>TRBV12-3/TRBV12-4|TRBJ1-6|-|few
CASSLGGSSPLHF
TGTGCCAGCAGTTTAGGTGGAAGTTCACCCCTCCACTTT
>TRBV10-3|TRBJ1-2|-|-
CAISADNYGYTF
TGTGCCATCAGTGCGGACAACTATGGCTACACCTTC
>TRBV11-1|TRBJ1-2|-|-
CASTEGSWGYGYTF
TGTGCCAGCACTGAGGGGAGTTGGGGCTATGGCTACACCTTC
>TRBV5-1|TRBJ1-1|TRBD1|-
CASSFRGETEAFF
TGCGCCAGCAGCTTCAGGGGGGAGACTGAAGCTTTCTTT
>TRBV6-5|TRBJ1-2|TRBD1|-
CASSSGQHYGYTF
TGTGCCAGCAGTTCGGGACAGCACTATGGCTACACCTTC
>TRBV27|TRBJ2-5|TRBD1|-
CASSTGTGGQETQYF
TGTGCCAGCAGTACCGGGACAGGGGGCCAAGAGACCCAGTACTTC
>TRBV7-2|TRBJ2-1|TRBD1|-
CASSRFDRGSYNEQFF
TGTGCCAGCAGCCGTTTCGACAGGGGATCCTACAATGAGCAGTTCTTC
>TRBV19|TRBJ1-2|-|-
CASSPGSGFGYTF
TGTGCCAGTAGTCCCGGGTCAGGGTTTGGCTACACCTTC
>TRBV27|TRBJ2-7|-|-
CASARGGITYEQYF
TGTGCCAGCGCTAGGGGCGGGATCACCTACGAGCAGTACTTC
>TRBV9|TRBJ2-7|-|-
CASSVDSGTYEQYF
TGTGCCAGCAGCGTAGATTCTGGAACCTACGAGCAGTACTTC
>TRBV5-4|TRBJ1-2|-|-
CASSLDRPYGYTF
TGTGCCAGCAGCTTAGACAGACCTTATGGCTACACCTTC
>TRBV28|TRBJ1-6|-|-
CASRPFSGTAAFWALHF
TGTGCCAGCAGACCCTTTTCCGGGACCGCCGCCTTTTGGGCCCTCCACTTT
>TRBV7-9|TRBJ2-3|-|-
CASSPFQYF
TGTGCCAGCAGCCCATTTCAGTATTTT
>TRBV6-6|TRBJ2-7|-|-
CASTVAGLYEQYF
TGTGCCAGCACTGTGGCGGGATTATACGAGCAGTACTTC
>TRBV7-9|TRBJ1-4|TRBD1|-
CASSWGQSNEKLFF
TGTGCCAGCAGCTGGGGACAGTCTAATGAAAAACTGTTTTTT
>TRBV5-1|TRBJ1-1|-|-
CASSPAGDTEAFF
TGCGCCAGCAGTCCCGCTGGGGACACTGAAGCTTTCTTT
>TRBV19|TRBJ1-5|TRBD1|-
CASSTDRGGQPQHF
TGTGCCAGTAGTACGGACAGGGGAGGGCAGCCCCAGCATTTT
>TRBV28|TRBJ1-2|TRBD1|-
CASSIITGGRATNYGYTF
TGTGCCAGCAGTATTATTACAGGGGGTCGGGCAACGAACTATGGCTACACCTTC
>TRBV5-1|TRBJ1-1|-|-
CASSFDGTKNTEAFF
TGCGCCAGCAGCTTTGACGGGACAAAGAACACTGAAGCTTTCTTT
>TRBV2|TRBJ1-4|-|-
CATRGPNEKLFF
TGTGCCACACGGGGCCCAAATGAAAAACTGTTTTTT
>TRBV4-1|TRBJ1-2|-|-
CASSQDYSRNYGYTF
TGCGCCAGCAGCCAAGATTACAGTCGAAACTATGGCTACACCTTC
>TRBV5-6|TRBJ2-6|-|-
CASSSISGANVLTF
TGTGCCAGCAGCTCGATTTCCGGGGCCAACGTCCTGACTTTC
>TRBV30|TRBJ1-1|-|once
CAAISWGLGDTEAFF
TGTGCCGCCATATCTTGGGGGTTAGGGGACACTGAAGCTTTCTTT
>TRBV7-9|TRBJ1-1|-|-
CASSLVMNTEAFF
TGTGCCAGCAGCTTGGTAATGAACACTGAAGCTTTCTTT